Each of the 27 T cell receptor beta chains below was sequenced from the same sample in a study of blood T cell repertoires in COVID-19. TCRdb keeps only in-frame clones here, not all; method: immunoSEQ multiplex PCR. Seen here are nearly 250,000 clones, more than 75% observed once, and the top ten hold 1.5% to 2%. What was sequenced was peripheral blood. The receptors derive from a woman aged 60-75 years who had recovered from COVID-19.

The genes are TRBV28 and TRBJ2-3; 10 bases agree with TRBD2. The CDR3 extends over 17 amino acids. V shed 2 bases, J shed 4 bases, and the junction held 9 bases outside the gene matches. Germline-derived CDR1 and CDR2 are MDHEN and SYDVKM. CDR3 DNA: TGTGCCAGCAGTTTACAGCGGGGGGGCCAGGGACCAGATACGCAGTATTTT. Translating gives CASSLQRGGQGPDTQYF.

The rearrangement uses TRBV4-1 and TRBJ2-5; tentative D call: TRBD2 (6 bases). Trimming shortened V by 0 bases and J by 5 bases, and 19 bases separated the two germline ends. This CDR3 spans 17 amino acids. Looked up from germline, CDR1 is MGHRA and CDR2 is YSYEKL. DNA of the CDR3: TGCGCCAGCAGCCAAGATCCTCCCGGGACTGGCCCCGAGACCCAGTACTTC. This translates into CASSQDPPGTGPETQYF.

This clone was seen a handful of times. The V gene is TRBV11-2, the J gene TRBJ2-1; D not certain. Germline CDR1 SGHAT, CDR2 FQNNGV. There are 15 residues in the CDR3. Trimming stripped 3 bases from V and 0 bases from J, with 9 bases between. CDR3 residues: CASSFYRSSYNEQFF. DNA for the CDR3: TGTGCCAGCAGCTTCTATCGGAGCTCCTACAATGAGCAGTTCTTC.

V and J are TRBV6-5 and TRBJ2-7; the D gene is possibly TRBD1 (6 bases). The germline V and J ends were trimmed by 7 bases and 0 bases, with 16 bases remaining between them. Germline V CDR1 and CDR2: MNHEY, SVGAGI. This CDR3 contains 15 residues. CDR3 sequence reads: CASTRTGQSSYEQYF. In nucleotides, the CDR3 is TGTGCCAGCACTCGAACCGGACAGAGCTCCTACGAGCAGTACTTC.

The rearrangement joins TRBV3-1 (or the pseudogene TRBV3-2) to TRBJ2-5; 12 bases align to TRBD2. The CDR3 spans 15 residues. The V gene's germline CDR1 is LGHDT and CDR2 YNNKEL (reference sequence). With V trimmed by 3 bases and J by 4 bases, 3 bases remained unmatched. The CDR3 DNA reads as TGTGCCAGCAGCCAGGGACTAGCGGGTTTAGAGACCCAGTACTTC. Its protein product is CASSQGLAGLETQYF.

The V gene is TRBV5-1, the J gene TRBJ2-5; 14 nucleotides match TRBD2. V was pared by 4 bases and J by 5 bases, with 10 bases of the junction left unmatched. CDR3 length equals 17 residues. Germline CDR1 is SGHRS and CDR2 is YFSETQ. CDR3 nucleotide sequence: TGCGCCAGCAGCCCTAGACTAGCGGGGGGGCCCACGGAGACCCAGTACTTC. This translates into CASSPRLAGGPTETQYF.

The chain carries TRBV9 and TRBJ1-2, with D unclear. This CDR3 has 13 amino acids. Germline assignment: CDR1 SGDLS and CDR2 YYNGEE. The ends were cut back, 2 bases at V and 7 bases at J, with 12 bases in the middle. DNA of the CDR3: TGTGCCAGCAGCGTCGGAGTCTGGTCTGGCTACACCTTC. Protein product: CASSVGVWSGYTF.

This chain connects TRBV12-3 or TRBV12-4 to TRBJ1-5; D not resolved. V was pared by 6 bases and J by 2 bases, with 5 bases between. This CDR3 is 12 amino acids long. The CDR3 is CASRRGNQPQHF. CDR3 sequence (DNA): TGTGCCAGCAGAAGAGGCAATCAGCCCCAGCATTTT.

DNA for the CDR3: TGTGCCAGCAGCCGGCAGGGGGCGGTTTCCTACAATGAGCAGTTCTTC. Its translation is CASSRQGAVSYNEQFF. The chain carries TRBV9 and TRBJ2-1, with 8 bases identical to TRBD1. V lost 4 bases and J lost 1; bases outside the gene matches: 7. Germline CDR1 reads SGDLS; CDR2 reads YYNGEE. CDR3 length equals 16 residues.

The rearrangement joins TRBV5-1 to TRBJ1-1, with 10 bases fitting TRBD1. Germline V gives CDR1 SGHRS, CDR2 YFSETQ. The V segment lost 5 bases and the J segment 5 bases; nucleotides outside the gene matches: 9. The CDR3 has 15 residues. CDR3 DNA sequence: TGCGCCAGCAGATCCTGGACAGGGGGAGTTACTGAAGCTTTCTTT. Translated: CASRSWTGGVTEAFF.

V gene TRBV7-9 combines with J gene TRBJ2-4, with 7 bases aligning to TRBD2. The trim removed 3 bases at V and 5 bases at J, leaving 4 bases unmatched. CDR3 size: 14 residues. Looked up from germline, CDR1 is SEHNR and CDR2 is FQNEAQ (reference sequence). The CDR3 DNA is TGTGCCAGCAGCTTTAATGGGGGGGAAAACATTCAGTACTTC. Translated: CASSFNGGENIQYF. Using reference TRBV7-9 and TRBJ2-4 for the parts outside the CDR3, the full variable domain is DTGVSQNPRHKITKRGQNVTFRCDPISEHNRLYWYRQTLGQGPEFLTYFQNEAQLEKSRLLSDRFSAERPKGSFSTLEIQRTEQGDSAMYLCASSFNGGENIQYFGAGTRLSVL.

Many counts were recorded for this clone. The V gene is TRBV6-6, the J gene TRBJ1-1; D is undetermined. Trimming took 0 bases from V and 8 from J, leaving 13 bases between them. Per germline, CDR1 MNHNY and CDR2 SVGAGI (reference sequence). The CDR3 contains 14 residues. CDR3 sequence reads: CASSYSSYGGEAFF. The CDR3 region has the DNA TGTGCCAGCAGTTACTCCTCCTATGGAGGGGAAGCTTTCTTT.

The gene calls are TRBV6-5 and TRBJ2-3; possible D gene TRBD1, 5 bases. This CDR3 is 15 amino acids long. Between the trimmed V and J ends, which lost 0 bases and 1 base, there was a span of 8 bases. The germline CDR1 and CDR2 sequences are MNHEY and SVGAGI. For the CDR3, the DNA is TGTGCCAGCAGTTACTCGGGCAGGGGCACAGATACGCAGTATTTT. As protein: CASSYSGRGTDTQYF.

The genes are TRBV7-9 and TRBJ2-6, with 7 bases that match TRBD1. V gave up 6 bases and J gave up 0 bases; unmatched junction bases: 14. The CDR3 contains 19 residues. Germline lookup yields CDR1 SEHNR and CDR2 FQNEAQ (reference sequence). The CDR3 reads CASRSTRDSFSSGANVLTF. The CDR3 DNA sequence: TGTGCCAGCAGGTCAACCCGGGACAGTTTCTCCTCTGGGGCCAACGTCCTGACTTTC.

This clone appeared once. The junction departs from the called germline gene at one end, perhaps through a read error. This rearrangement joins TRBV7-7 to TRBJ2-5, with 7 bases aligning to TRBD2. This CDR3 comprises 14 residues. Per germline, CDR1 SSHAT and CDR2 FNYEAQ (reference sequence). The DNA for the CDR3 is TGTGCTAGCAGGTCAACGGGGGGTTGGGAGACCCAGTACTTC. Translated: CASRSTGGWETQYF.

The J gene is TRBJ1-1, the V gene TRBV3-1 (or the pseudogene TRBV3-2); no clear D. V was shortened by 8 bases and J by 1 base, with 5 bases between the two germline ends. The germline gives CDR1 LGHDT, CDR2 YNNKEL (reference sequence). CDR3 length equals 11 residues. DNA for the CDR3: TGTGCCAGCCGGGAGAACACTGAAGCTTTCTTT. Translation: CASRENTEAFF.

The rearrangement joins TRBV18 to TRBJ2-6; no clear D gene. CDR3 length: 15 amino acids. Germline loops: CDR1 KGHSH, CDR2 LQKENI. V was pared by 3 bases and J by 0 bases, with 6 bases between. Here the CDR3 reads CASSPAASGANVLTF. The CDR3 DNA is TGTGCCAGCTCACCTGCGGCCTCTGGGGCCAACGTCCTGACTTTC.

The gene calls are TRBV5-5 and TRBJ2-5, with TRBD2 as a possible D gene (7 bases). Trimming took off 8 bases at V and 5 bases at J, with 28 bases between the two ends. This CDR3 is built from 17 residues. Germline V gene sequence: CDR1 SGHKS, CDR2 YYEKEE (reference sequence). The CDR3 is CASKGSGGLFKVETQYF. Written as DNA, the CDR3 is TGTGCCAGTAAAGGGTCGGGGGGCCTTTTCAAGGTTGAGACCCAGTACTTC.

V and J are TRBV9 and TRBJ2-3, with 9 positions matching TRBD1. Germline V gene lookup returns CDR1 SGDLS and CDR2 YYNGEE. V was clipped by 3 bases and J by 4 bases; unmatched bases: 9. The CDR3 contains 16 residues. The CDR3 nucleotides read TGTGCCAGCAGCGATCAAGACAGGGGGTTTTCAGATACGCAGTATTTT. Protein product: CASSDQDRGFSDTQYF. The whole variable domain, filled in from reference TRBV9 and TRBJ2-3, reads DSGVTQTPKHLITATGQRVTLRCSPRSGDLSVYWYQQSLDQGLQFLIQYYNGEERAKGNILERFSAQQFPDLHSELNLSSLELGDSALYFCASSDQDRGFSDTQYFGPGTRLTVL.

This clone was detected only a few times. This chain connects TRBV14 to TRBJ1-2, with 9 bases lining up with TRBD1. The CDR3 extends over 15 amino acids. The junction had 12 bases not matched to a gene; V was cut back by 6 bases and J by 7 bases. From germline, CDR1 is SGHDN and CDR2 FVKESK. The CDR3 sequence is CASSHEGQGRTGYTF. In DNA, the CDR3 is TGTGCCAGCAGTCATGAGGGACAGGGAAGAACTGGCTACACCTTC.

Concerning this clone: At one end the junction does not follow the germline gene, possibly because of a read error. The gene calls are TRBV5-4 and TRBJ2-3, with D perhaps TRBD2 (6 bases). The V gene's germline CDR1 is SGHNT and CDR2 YYREEE (reference sequence). The length of the CDR3 is 14 residues. The CDR3, as DNA: TGTGCCAGCAGTTTGGGGCGGGGAGGAGATACGCAGTATTTT. Its protein is CASSLGRGGDTQYF.

The chain recombines TRBV27 with TRBJ2-1, with 9 bases lining up with TRBD1. The V and J ends lost 6 bases and 5 bases, in that order; junction bases with no gene match: 2. This CDR3 region has 13 residues. Germline V gives CDR1 MNHEY, CDR2 SMNVEV (reference sequence). CDR3 residues: CASSRDRDNEQFF. The CDR3 coding sequence is TGTGCCAGCAGCCGGGACAGGGACAATGAGCAGTTCTTC.

V usage is TRBV7-9 and J usage is TRBJ2-5; 8 nucleotides align to TRBD2. Trimming took 4 bases from V and 5 from J; bases not matched to a gene: 9. CDR3 length equals 15 residues. Germline loops: CDR1 SEHNR, CDR2 FQNEAQ (reference sequence). The CDR3 coding sequence is TGTGCCAGCAGCTACCCCTTAGCGGGGAGGGAGACCCAGTACTTC. Amino acids: CASSYPLAGRETQYF.

The CDR3 DNA sequence: TGTGCCAGCAAAACAGGGGGAGAAAAACTGTTTTTT. Its protein is CASKTGGEKLFF. The V gene is TRBV2, the J gene TRBJ1-4; 8 bases agree with TRBD1. Germline lookup yields CDR1 SNHLY and CDR2 FYNNEI. The CDR3 has 12 residues. Unmatched junction bases numbered 3, after V lost 7 bases and J lost 8 bases.

Only one count was recorded for this clone. The chain is built from TRBV7-2 and TRBJ1-6; possible D gene TRBD1, 5 bases. Germline lookup yields CDR1 SGHTA and CDR2 FQGNSA. The V gene lost 2 bases and the J gene lost 0 bases, with 14 bases spanning the gap. The CDR3 is made up of 18 amino acids. CDR3 nucleotide sequence: TGTGCCAGCAGCTTAATATCTGGGGCGAGCTCCTATAATTCACCCCTCCACTTT. It is translated as CASSLISGASSYNSPLHF.

V is TRBV15 and J is TRBJ1-5; the match to TRBD1 covers 10 bases. The CDR3 runs 16 residues. The V gene end was trimmed by 1 base and the J gene end by 7 bases; junction bases not matched to a gene: 7. From germline, CDR1 is LNHNV and CDR2 YYDKDF (reference sequence). CDR3 nucleotides: TGTGCCACCAGCAGAGGAGGGACAGGGGTGGGGCAGCCCCAGCATTTT. This codes for CATSRGGTGVGQPQHF. The full variable domain, with the rest looked up from reference TRBV15 and TRBJ1-5, is DAMVIQNPRYQVTQFGKPVTLSCSQTLNHNVMYWYQQKSSQAPKLLFHYYDKDFNNEADTPDNFQSRRPNTSFCFLDIRSPGLGDTAMYLCATSRGGTGVGQPQHFGDGTRLSIL.

The rearrangement joins TRBV19 to TRBJ2-1; the D is unclear. This CDR3 is 12 amino acids long. Germline V gene lookup returns CDR1 LNHDA and CDR2 SQIVND (reference sequence). Trimming left V 10 bases short and J 10 bases short, with 17 bases between. The CDR3 loop reads CATPDPHGEQFF. The CDR3 region has the DNA TGTGCCACTCCAGACCCTCACGGGGAGCAGTTCTTC.